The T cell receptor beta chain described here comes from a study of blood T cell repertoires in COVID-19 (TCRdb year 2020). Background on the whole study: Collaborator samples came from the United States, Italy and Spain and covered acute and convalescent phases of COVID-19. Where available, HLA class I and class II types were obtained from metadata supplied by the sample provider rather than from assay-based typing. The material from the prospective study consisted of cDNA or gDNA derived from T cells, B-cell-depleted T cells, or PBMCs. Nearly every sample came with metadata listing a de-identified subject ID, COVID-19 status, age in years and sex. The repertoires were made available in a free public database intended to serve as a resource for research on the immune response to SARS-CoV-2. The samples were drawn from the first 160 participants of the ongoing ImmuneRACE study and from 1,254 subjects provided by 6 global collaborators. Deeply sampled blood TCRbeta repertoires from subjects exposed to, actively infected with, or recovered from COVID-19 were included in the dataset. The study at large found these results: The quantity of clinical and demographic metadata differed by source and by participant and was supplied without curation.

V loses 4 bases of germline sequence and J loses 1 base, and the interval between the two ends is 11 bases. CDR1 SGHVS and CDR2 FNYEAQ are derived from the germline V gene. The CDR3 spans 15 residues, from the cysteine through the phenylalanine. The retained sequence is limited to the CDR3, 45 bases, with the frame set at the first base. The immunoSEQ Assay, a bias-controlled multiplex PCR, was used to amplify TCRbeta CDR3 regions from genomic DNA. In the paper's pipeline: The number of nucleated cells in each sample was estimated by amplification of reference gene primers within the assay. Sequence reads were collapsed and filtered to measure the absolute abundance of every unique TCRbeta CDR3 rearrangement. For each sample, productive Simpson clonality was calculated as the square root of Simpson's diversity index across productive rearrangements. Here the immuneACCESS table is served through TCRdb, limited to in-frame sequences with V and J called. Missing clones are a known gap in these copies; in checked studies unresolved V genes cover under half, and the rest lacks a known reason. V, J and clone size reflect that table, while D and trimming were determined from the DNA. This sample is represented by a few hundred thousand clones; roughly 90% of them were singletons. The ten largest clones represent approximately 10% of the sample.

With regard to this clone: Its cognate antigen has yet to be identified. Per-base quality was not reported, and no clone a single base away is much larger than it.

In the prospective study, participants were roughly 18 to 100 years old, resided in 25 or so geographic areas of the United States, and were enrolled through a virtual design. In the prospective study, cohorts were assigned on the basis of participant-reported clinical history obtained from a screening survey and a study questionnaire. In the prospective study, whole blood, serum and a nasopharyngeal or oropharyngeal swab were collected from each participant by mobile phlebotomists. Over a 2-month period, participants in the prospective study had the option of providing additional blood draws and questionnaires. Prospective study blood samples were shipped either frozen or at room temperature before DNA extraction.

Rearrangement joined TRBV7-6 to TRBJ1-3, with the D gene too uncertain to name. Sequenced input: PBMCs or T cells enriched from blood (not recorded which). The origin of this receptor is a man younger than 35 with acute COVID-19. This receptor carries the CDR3 CASSSAGLSGNTIYF. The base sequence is TGTGCCAGCAGCTCCGCCGGACTTTCTGGAAACACCATATATTTT.